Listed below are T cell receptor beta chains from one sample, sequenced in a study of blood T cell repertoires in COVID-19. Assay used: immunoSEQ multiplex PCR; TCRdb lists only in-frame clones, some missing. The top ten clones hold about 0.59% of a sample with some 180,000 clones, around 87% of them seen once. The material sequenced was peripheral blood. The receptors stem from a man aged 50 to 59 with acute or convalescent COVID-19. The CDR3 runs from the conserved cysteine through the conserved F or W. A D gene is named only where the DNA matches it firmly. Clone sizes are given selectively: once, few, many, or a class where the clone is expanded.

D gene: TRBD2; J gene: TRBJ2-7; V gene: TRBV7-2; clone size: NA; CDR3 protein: CASSFTSGSSYEQYF; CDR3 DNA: TGTGCCAGCAGCTTTACTAGCGGGTCTTCCTACGAGCAGTACTTC
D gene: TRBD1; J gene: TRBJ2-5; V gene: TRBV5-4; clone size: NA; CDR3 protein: CASHRGSALMQETQYF; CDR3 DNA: TGTGCCAGCCACAGGGGCTCGGCCTTAATGCAAGAGACCCAGTACTTC
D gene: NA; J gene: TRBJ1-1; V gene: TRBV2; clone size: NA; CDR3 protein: CASLFLQGNTEAFF; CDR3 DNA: TGTGCCAGCCTCTTCTTACAGGGGAACACTGAAGCTTTCTTT
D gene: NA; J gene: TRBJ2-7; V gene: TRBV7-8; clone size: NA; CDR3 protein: CASSLVSRGYEQYF; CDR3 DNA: TGTGCCAGCAGCTTAGTCAGCAGGGGCTACGAGCAGTACTTC
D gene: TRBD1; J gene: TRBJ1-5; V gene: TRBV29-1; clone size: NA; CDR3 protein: CSVGQGGNQPQHF; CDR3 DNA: TGCAGCGTTGGTCAGGGGGGCAATCAGCCCCAGCATTTT
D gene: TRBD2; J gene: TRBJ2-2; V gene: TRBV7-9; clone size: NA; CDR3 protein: CASSSYSGRAGNTGELFF; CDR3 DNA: TGTGCCAGCAGCTCCTATAGCGGGAGGGCCGGGAACACCGGGGAGCTGTTTTTT
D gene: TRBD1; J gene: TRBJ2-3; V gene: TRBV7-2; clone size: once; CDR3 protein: CASSLRGQSTDTQYF; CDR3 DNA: TGTGCCAGCAGCTTACGGGGACAGAGCACAGATACGCAGTATTTT
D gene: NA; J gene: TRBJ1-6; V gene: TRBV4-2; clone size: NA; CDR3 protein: CASSQGRGGKSPLHF; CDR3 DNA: TGTGCCAGCAGCCAAGGACGGGGGGGAAAATCACCCCTCCACTTT
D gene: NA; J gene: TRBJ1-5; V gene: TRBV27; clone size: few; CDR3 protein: CASSLWQGNQPQHF; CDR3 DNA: TGTGCCAGCAGTTTGTGGCAGGGGAATCAGCCCCAGCATTTT
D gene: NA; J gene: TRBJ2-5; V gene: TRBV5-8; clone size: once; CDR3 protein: CASSLSVKTQYF; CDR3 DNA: TGTGCCAGCAGCTTGAGCGTAAAGACCCAGTACTTC
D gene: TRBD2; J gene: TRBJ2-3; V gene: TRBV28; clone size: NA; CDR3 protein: CASSSKSGLAGGGRDTQYF; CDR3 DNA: TGTGCCAGCAGTTCCAAATCGGGACTAGCGGGAGGAGGGAGAGATACGCAGTATTTT
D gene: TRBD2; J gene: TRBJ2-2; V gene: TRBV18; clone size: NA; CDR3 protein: CASSRVRLAGVPWTGELFF; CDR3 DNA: TGTGCCAGCTCACGGGTCCGGCTAGCGGGGGTGCCGTGGACCGGGGAGCTGTTTTTT
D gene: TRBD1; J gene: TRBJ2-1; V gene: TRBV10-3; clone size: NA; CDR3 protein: CASEGQGRNEQFF; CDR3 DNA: TGTGCCTCCGAAGGACAGGGGAGGAATGAGCAGTTCTTC